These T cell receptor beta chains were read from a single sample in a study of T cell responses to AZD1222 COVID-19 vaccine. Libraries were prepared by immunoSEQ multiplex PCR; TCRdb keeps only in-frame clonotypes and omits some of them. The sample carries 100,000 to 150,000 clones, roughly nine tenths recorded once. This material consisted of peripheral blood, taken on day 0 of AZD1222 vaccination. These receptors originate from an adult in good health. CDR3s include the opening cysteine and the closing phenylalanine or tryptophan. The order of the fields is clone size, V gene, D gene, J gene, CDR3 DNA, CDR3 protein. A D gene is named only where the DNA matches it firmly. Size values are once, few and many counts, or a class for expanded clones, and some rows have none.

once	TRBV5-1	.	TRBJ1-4	TGCGCCAGCAGACGGAGCGTTGCAACTAATGAAAAACTGTTTTTT	CASRRSVATNEKLFF
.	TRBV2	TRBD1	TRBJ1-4	TGTGCCAGCAATCCCAGACAGGGCTTACATGAAAAACTGTTTTTT	CASNPRQGLHEKLFF
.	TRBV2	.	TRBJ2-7	TGTGCCAGCACGGGTGGAGGGCCCGAGCAGTACTTC	CASTGGGPEQYF
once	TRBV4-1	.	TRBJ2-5	TGCGCCAGCAGCCAAGAAGGGGGTTTGGAGACCCAGTACTTC	CASSQEGGLETQYF
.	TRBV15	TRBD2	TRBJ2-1	TGTGCCACCAGCAGCCCCGGGACTAGCGGGAGGGCAGATGAGCAGTTCTTC	CATSSPGTSGRADEQFF
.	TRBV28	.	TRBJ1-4	TGTGCCAGCAGTGGCCCGGGGAGTGGGGAAAAACTGTTTTTT	CASSGPGSGEKLFF
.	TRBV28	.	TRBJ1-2	TGTGCCAGCAGACCTACCGGGTGGGTAGGCTACACCTTC	CASRPTGWVGYTF
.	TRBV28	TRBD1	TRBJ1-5	TGTGCCAGCAGTTTTCGCCAGGGGGTTAGCAATCAGCCCCAGCATTTT	CASSFRQGVSNQPQHF
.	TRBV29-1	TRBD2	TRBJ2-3	TGCAGCGTTAAAGGGACTAGCGGTAACTCAGATACGCAGTATTTT	CSVKGTSGNSDTQYF
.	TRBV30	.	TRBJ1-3	TGTGCCTGGAGTGAGGGGACCAACACCATATATTTT	CAWSEGTNTIYF
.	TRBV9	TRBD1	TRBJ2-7	TGTGCCAGCAGCGCTTGGGACAGGGGCTACGAGCAGTACTTC	CASSAWDRGYEQYF
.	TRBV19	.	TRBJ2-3	TGTGCCAGTGACCACTTCAACTCCCGGGGTGAGCAGTATTTT	CASDHFNSRGEQYF